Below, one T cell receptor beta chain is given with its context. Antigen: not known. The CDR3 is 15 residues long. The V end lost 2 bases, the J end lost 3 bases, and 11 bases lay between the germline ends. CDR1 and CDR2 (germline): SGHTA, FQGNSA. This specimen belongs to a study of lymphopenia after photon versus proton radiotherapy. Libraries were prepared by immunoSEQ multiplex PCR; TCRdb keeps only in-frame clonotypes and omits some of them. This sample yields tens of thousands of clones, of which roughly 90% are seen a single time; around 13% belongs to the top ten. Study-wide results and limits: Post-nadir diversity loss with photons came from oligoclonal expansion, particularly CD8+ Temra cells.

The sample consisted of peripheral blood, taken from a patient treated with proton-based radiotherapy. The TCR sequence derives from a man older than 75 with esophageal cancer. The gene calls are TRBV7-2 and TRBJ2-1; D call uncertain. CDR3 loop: CASSLRLGGYNEQFF. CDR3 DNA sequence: TGTGCCAGCAGCTTACGACTCGGCGGCTACAATGAGCAGTTCTTC. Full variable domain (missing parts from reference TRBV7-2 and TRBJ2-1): GAGVSQSPSNKVTEKGKDVELRCDPISGHTALYWYRQSLGQGLEFLIYFQGNSAPDKSGLPSDRFSAERTGGSVSTLTIQRTQQEDSAVYLCASSLRLGGYNEQFFGPGTRLTVL.